These 10 T cell receptor beta chains came from one sample sequenced in a study of vaccination effects on CD4 cells after COVID-19. Peptide-pool stimulation followed by sequencing identified expanded antigen-specific CD4+ clonotypes in the ViraFEST assay. Around day 10 of culture, CD4+ T cells were separated out. Among the vaccine recipients, none had a prior SARS-CoV-2 infection, and nucleocapsid antibodies were negative. For these receptors, no antigen is known. Generated by immunoSEQ multiplex PCR, the TCRdb table keeps only in-frame clones and is missing some. Here the sample spans about 43,000 clones, 70% to 80% being singletons. The sequenced sample was CD4+ T cells from PBMCs cultured with SARS-CoV-2 spike peptides, obtained before COVID-19 vaccination. The receptors shown here come from a human donor who received a COVID-19 vaccine.

The genes are TRBV6-5 and TRBJ2-5, with 10 bases identical to TRBD1. The CDR3 is 14 residues long. Per germline, CDR1 MNHEY and CDR2 SVGAGI. V shed 4 bases and J 5 bases; nucleotides not matched to a gene: 4. The CDR3 coding sequence is TGTGCCAGCAGTTCGACAGGGGGCAAGGAGACCCAGTACTTC. It specifies CASSSTGGKETQYF.

The chain is built from TRBV7-3 and TRBJ1-2, with D unclear. Germline V CDR1 and CDR2: SGHTA, FQGTGA. This CDR3 is 13 amino acids long. V lost 4 bases to trimming and J lost 5 bases, with 11 bases between them. The DNA for the CDR3 is TGTGCCAGCAGCTCTTCCGGAGGGTATGGCTACACCTTC. Residues: CASSSSGGYGYTF. The variable domain in full, completed from reference TRBV7-3 and TRBJ1-2, reads GAGVSQTPSNKVTEKGKYVELRCDPISGHTALYWYRQSLGQGPEFLIYFQGTGAADDSGLPNDRFFAVRPEGSVSTLKIQRTERGDSAVYLCASSSSGGYGYTFGSGTRLTVV.

The rearrangement uses TRBV19 and TRBJ2-1, with 12 bases matching TRBD2. The CDR3 covers 15 residues. Germline V gene sequence: CDR1 LNHDA, CDR2 SQIVND (reference sequence). V was pared by 8 bases and J by 9 bases, with 11 bases of the junction left unmatched. As DNA, the CDR3 is TGTGCCAGTGGAGGGCCTAGCGGGGGGGGGAGTGAGCAGTTCTTC. It translates to CASGGPSGGGSEQFF.

The rearrangement uses TRBV6-5 and TRBJ1-1; TRBD1 is a possible D gene (6 bases). The CDR3 loop spans 13 amino acids. With 8 bases removed from V and 6 bases from J, the gap between germline ends came to 16 bases. Germline V gene data show CDR1 as MNHEY and CDR2 as SVGAGI. The CDR3 nucleotides read TGTGCCAGCTCAAAACAGGGCCCCGCTGAAGCTTTCTTT. It translates to CASSKQGPAEAFF.

The CDR3 sequence: CASSVGLAGGEQFF. DNA of the CDR3: TGTGCCAGCAGCGTAGGACTAGCGGGCGGGGAGCAGTTCTTC. The gene calls are TRBV9 and TRBJ2-1; TRBD2 matches at 10 bases. Germline CDR1 is SGDLS and CDR2 is YYNGEE. The CDR3 is 14 amino acids. J lost 10 bases, V lost 0 bases, and 4 bases had no gene match.

The chain combines TRBV2 with TRBJ2-2; 15 nucleotides agree with TRBD2. Germline CDR1 is SNHLY and CDR2 is FYNNEI. The CDR3 loop spans 17 amino acids. J lost 4 bases, V lost 4 bases, and 4 bases had no gene match. The CDR3 loop reads CASSGTSGGAFTGELFF. Here the CDR3 DNA reads TGTGCCAGCAGTGGGACTAGCGGGGGGGCTTTCACCGGGGAGCTGTTTTTT.

This chain connects TRBV5-1 to TRBJ1-1; TRBD1 agrees at 11 bases. V dropped 4 bases and J dropped 2; count of bases not matched to a gene: 10. The length of the CDR3 is 17 residues. Germline CDR1 reads SGHRS; CDR2 reads YFSETQ. The CDR3 bases are TGCGCCAGCAGCCCAGGACAGGGGGCATGGGGTAACACTGAAGCTTTCTTT. This codes for CASSPGQGAWGNTEAFF.

V and J are TRBV18 and TRBJ2-2; TRBD1 agrees at 8 bases. Germline CDR1 reads KGHSH; CDR2 reads LQKENI. CDR3 size: 16 residues. V shed 3 bases, J shed 4 bases, and the junction held 7 bases outside the gene matches. The CDR3 region has the DNA TGTGCCAGCTCACCGGACGTTACAGGGGGCACCGGGGAGCTGTTTTTT. Translated: CASSPDVTGGTGELFF.

This clone appeared a few times. The chain recombines TRBV7-3 with TRBJ2-2; the match to TRBD2 covers 11 bases. J lost 0 bases, V lost 1 base, and 7 bases had no gene match. The CDR3 loop spans 19 amino acids. Germline values: CDR1 SGHTA, CDR2 FQGTGA. This CDR3 is CASSLKGLAGGANTGELFF. The CDR3 region has the DNA TGTGCCAGCAGCTTAAAGGGTCTAGCGGGGGGAGCGAACACCGGGGAGCTGTTTTTT.

This clone was detected once. V usage is TRBV14 and J usage is TRBJ2-1, with 15 bases fitting TRBD2. The V gene end was trimmed by 0 bases and the J gene end by 6 bases; junction bases not matched to a gene: 9. Germline V lookup: CDR1 SGHDN, CDR2 FVKESK. This CDR3 region has 19 residues. CDR3 amino acids: CASSQDPGTSGGRFNEQFF. CDR3 nucleotides: TGTGCCAGCAGCCAAGATCCCGGGACTAGCGGGGGGCGTTTCAATGAGCAGTTCTTC.